The rows below give T cell receptor beta chains drawn from one sample of a study of post-analysis software for immune sequencing data. Each CDR3 protein gets one entry after TCRdb re-called the PCR reads with MiXCR. The sample contains hundreds of thousands of distinct CDR3 sequences, just under 30% of which appear only once. Sequencing input: blood. All receptors derive from a girl between 10 and 17 years old with multiple sclerosis. Each CDR3 is given with its conserved first and last residue. The order of the fields is V gene, J gene, D gene, CDR3 protein. A D gene is named only where the DNA matches it firmly.

TRBV12-3/TRBV12-4,TRBJ1-1,.,CASRLLPDLSEAFF
TRBV7-2,TRBJ2-2,.,CASNLSRSNTGELFF
TRBV29-1,TRBJ2-3,.,CSVEEKARPTDTQYF
TRBV29-1,TRBJ1-1,.,CSVEARGTANTEAFF
TRBV20-1,TRBJ2-2,.,CSAPSTGGKIGELFF
TRBV3-1,TRBJ2-1,.,CASSQRGYNEQFF
TRBV5-1,TRBJ2-3,TRBD1,CASWGTGTSTDTQYF
TRBV4-3,TRBJ2-5,.,CASSQEISQETQYF
TRBV6-1,TRBJ2-3,TRBD2,CASSEWPAGGSTGTDTQYF
TRBV2,TRBJ2-7,TRBD1,CATSRQGMSYEQYF
TRBV6-5,TRBJ1-1,.,CASTDVSGTEAFF
TRBV20-1,TRBJ1-2,.,CSARNNPGDYTF
TRBV6-6,TRBJ1-2,.,CASSYPGGGYTF
TRBV5-6,TRBJ1-2,.,CASSLDRQGLANYGYTF
TRBV20-1,TRBJ1-5,.,CSATENSNQPQHF
TRBV5-1,.,TRBD1,CASSSGPGQRKTQYF
TRBV28,TRBJ2-6,TRBD1,CASSFVRGQSGANVLTF
TRBV3-1,TRBJ2-3,.,CASSQEAMADTQYF
TRBV7-2,TRBJ2-7,.,CASSLVGFEQYF
TRBV28,.,.,CASSPPDARNYEQYF
TRBV2,TRBJ2-5,TRBD2,CASSDFSTSETQYF
TRBV14,TRBJ2-3,TRBD2,CASSQDLAGGLDTQYF
TRBV29-1,TRBJ2-5,.,CSVEGAPRLETQYF
TRBV6-6,TRBJ2-1,.,CASRAGTYNEQFF
TRBV18,TRBJ2-1,TRBD1,CASSPNRQGGTYNEQFF
TRBV29-1,TRBJ1-3,.,CSVDGRDPGNTIYF
TRBV6-5,TRBJ2-7,TRBD1,CASSLRDSSYSYEQYF
TRBV5-1,TRBJ2-7,.,CASSFSGTASLEQYF
TRBV7-2,TRBJ2-7,TRBD2,CASSGEGGGSYEQYF
TRBV7-2,TRBJ2-5,.,CASSPVMGKETQYF
TRBV7-8,TRBJ1-5,.,CASSLEVRAVNQPQHF
TRBV29-1,.,.,CSVERASEQYF
TRBV10-3,TRBJ2-7,TRBD1,CAISPGQDSYEQYF
TRBV29-1,TRBJ1-2,TRBD1,CSAAGTGEGGYTF
TRBV10-3,TRBJ2-3,.,CAITGQGFGDTQYF
TRBV3-1,TRBJ2-1,.,CASSLVQGGRSEQFF
TRBV29-1,TRBJ2-3,.,CSARRAGMGTDTQYF
TRBV6-2/TRBV6-3,TRBJ2-1,TRBD1,CTSKYRGSYNEQFF
TRBV20-1,TRBJ2-7,.,CSATGGGGLRREQYF
TRBV9,TRBJ1-1,.,CASSVRGGDTEAFF
TRBV3-1,TRBJ2-1,.,CASSQDGRAEQFF
TRBV6-1,TRBJ2-5,.,CASSGRETQYF
TRBV7-9,TRBJ2-5,TRBD1,CASSTGTGQETQYF
TRBV20-1,TRBJ2-3,.,CSARLADTQYF
TRBV4-2,TRBJ2-7,.,CASSQVRSTPILIEQYF
TRBV2,TRBJ1-4,TRBD1,CASISPLDRGGNEKLFF
TRBV3-1,TRBJ2-5,.,CASSPSQGRGQETQYF
TRBV7-8,TRBJ2-1,.,CASSLARGQSYNEQFF
TRBV7-2,TRBJ2-3,.,CASSLGGHTDAQYF
TRBV14,TRBJ2-1,TRBD2,CASSHIWLAGRNEQFF
TRBV20-1,TRBJ2-7,.,CSVVGRDGGWQYEQYF
TRBV20-1,TRBJ1-5,TRBD1,CSAPTLGQGAEQPQHF
TRBV24-1,TRBJ1-5,TRBD1,CATSDPGQGASQPQHF